These 2 T cell receptor beta chains were sequenced from one sample in a study of cytomegalovirus exposure and HLA in healthy donors. The PCR used 60 Vbeta and 13 Jbeta primers. Sequencing used immunoSEQ multiplex PCR; TCRdb keeps in-frame clones, though not all of them. Of about 98,000 clones listed, 80% to 90% are singletons. The sample consisted of PBMCs. All receptors come from a man aged 40-55 years in good health and CMV-seronegative.

For this clone: Other DNA sequences of this sample code for an identical CDR3. This sequence joins TRBV18 and TRBJ2-3; 7 nucleotides match TRBD1. Germline V gene lookup returns CDR1 KGHSH and CDR2 LQKENI. V dropped 3 bases and J dropped 0; count of bases not matched to a gene: 3. The CDR3 sequence is 15 residues long. DNA of the CDR3: TGTGCCAGCTCACCTCGGGGACAGAGCACAGATACGCAGTATTTT. It specifies CASSPRGQSTDTQYF.

The chain couples TRBV10-3 to TRBJ2-3; the match to TRBD2 covers 12 bases. CDR1 and CDR2 (germline): ENHRY, SYGVKD. Trimming cost V 0 bases and J 7 bases; bases outside gene matches: 5. This CDR3 has 16 amino acids. In nucleotides, the CDR3 is TGTGCCATCAGTGAGTCGCTAGCGGGGGGGCTTTATACGCAGTATTTT. This sequence encodes CAISESLAGGLYTQYF.